Following are 9 T cell receptor beta chains from one sample sequenced in a study of blood T cell repertoires in COVID-19. Produced via immunoSEQ multiplex PCR; TCRdb's table is partial and in-frame only. The sample includes roughly 190,000 clones, 65% to 80% of them seen just once. The sample consisted of peripheral blood. These receptor sequences come from a woman between 50 and 59 years old with acute or convalescent COVID-19.

The chain joins TRBV5-1 to TRBJ2-5, with D perhaps TRBD1 (6 bases). Germline CDR1 SGHRS, CDR2 YFSETQ. The CDR3 length is 15 residues. Trimming removed 3 bases from V and 5 bases from J, with 17 bases in between. DNA for the CDR3: TGCGCCAGCAGCTGGGGCCTGGGGGCGCGGGAGACCCAGTACTTC. Translation gives CASSWGLGARETQYF.

V and J are TRBV5-6 and TRBJ2-7; D perhaps matches TRBD2 (5 bases). Germline CDR1 is SGHDT and CDR2 is YYEEEE. The V and J ends lost 0 bases and 11 bases respectively, with 18 bases between them. This CDR3 region has 14 residues. CDR3 sequence reads: CASSLEEDGPGKYF. In nucleotides, the CDR3 is TGTGCCAGCAGCTTGGAAGAGGATGGCCCGGGAAAGTACTTC.

The J gene is TRBJ2-7, the V gene TRBV28; TRBD1 agrees at 8 bases. Per the germline V gene, CDR1 is MDHEN and CDR2 is SYDVKM. This CDR3 is built from 16 residues. The V segment lost 4 bases and the J segment 3 bases; nucleotides outside the gene matches: 11. The CDR3 protein is CASSSPGQGTVYEQYF. CDR3 bases: TGTGCCAGCAGTTCCCCTGGACAGGGTACGGTCTACGAGCAGTACTTC.

The chain has TRBV25-1 and TRBJ1-6; weak D call: TRBD1 (5 bases). This CDR3 region has 16 residues. The V gene's germline CDR1 is MGHDK and CDR2 SYGVNS. V was shortened by 5 bases and J by 7 bases, with 18 bases between the two germline ends. CDR3 protein: CASSPTTVGSNSPLHF. CDR3 DNA sequence: TGTGCCAGCAGTCCTACGACAGTGGGATCAAATTCACCCCTCCACTTT.

V is TRBV11-2 and J is TRBJ2-2, with a weak D call TRBD2 (6 bases). Germline V lookup: CDR1 SGHAT, CDR2 FQNNGV. CDR3 length: 15 residues. Trimming removed 1 base at V and 4 bases at J, with 10 bases between. This chain's CDR3 is CASSLGRVGTGELFF. The CDR3 bases are TGTGCCAGCAGCTTAGGGAGGGTAGGCACCGGGGAGCTGTTTTTT.

The chain uses TRBV5-6 and TRBJ2-1, with a tentative D call TRBD2 (5 bases). CDR1 and CDR2 (germline): SGHDT, YYEEEE. The CDR3 totals 14 residues. V lost 1 base and J lost 8, with 13 bases in between. As DNA, the CDR3 is TGTGCCAGCAGCTTGCAACTAGTAGGCCATGAGCAGTTCTTC. Its translation: CASSLQLVGHEQFF.

The V call is TRBV4-3, the J call TRBJ2-7; D not certain. Germline V gives CDR1 LGHNA, CDR2 YSLEER. Between the trimmed V and J ends, which lost 0 bases and 4 bases, there was a span of 13 bases. The length of the CDR3 is 15 residues. The CDR3, as DNA: TGCGCCAGCAGCCAAGATGCGGCCAGAGGATACGAGCAGTACTTC. Amino acids: CASSQDAARGYEQYF.

This sequence joins TRBV6-6 and TRBJ2-1; 8 positions agree with TRBD1. This CDR3 has 13 amino acids. From germline, CDR1 is MNHNY and CDR2 SVGAGI (reference sequence). V was clipped by 4 bases and J by 9 bases; unmatched bases: 5. CDR3 in DNA: TGTGCCAGCAGTTCAGCAGGGGGCACTGAGCAGTTCTTC. Translation gives CASSSAGGTEQFF.

The V gene is TRBV7-2, the J gene TRBJ1-3; 7 bases line up with TRBD1. The junction had 12 bases not matched to a gene; V was cut back by 6 bases and J by 4 bases. Germline lookup yields CDR1 SGHTA and CDR2 FQGNSA. This CDR3 spans 16 amino acids. The CDR3, as DNA: TGTGCCAGCAGTTTTCCACAGGGGTATCGGGGAAACACCATATATTTT. As protein: CASSFPQGYRGNTIYF.